The entry below gives a single TCR beta chain sequence along with its context. No antigen is known for it. No per-base quality is available; no much larger clone lies one base away. The library was generated by the immunoSEQ multiplex PCR assay. A mixture of 60 forward primers for TCR Vbeta segments and 13 reverse primers for TCR Jbeta segments was used in the multiplex PCR. The CDR3 region of rearranged TCR beta genes was amplified from genomic DNA by a multiplex PCR assay. The Illumina HiSeq System was used to sequence the amplified TCR beta libraries as 87-base-pair reads. The original pipeline was this. A later analysis counted 65 million to 90 million unique TCR beta chains across the 550 to 750 repertoires, and some 12 million of these chains were shared by at least two donors. Raw reads were error-corrected and collapsed into unique sequences with a nearest-neighbor algorithm that merged closely related sequences to remove PCR and sequencing errors. Alignment of CDR3 sequences to IMGT reference sequences was used to assign V, D and J gene segments. For a sequence to be retained, at least a six-nucleotide match to both a V gene segment and a J gene segment was required. Rearrangements were classified as productive when the CDR3 lacked stop codons and remained in frame with V and J, and all other rearrangements were classified as non-productive. CDR3 was defined by IMGT convention, running from the second conserved V-encoded cysteine to the conserved J-encoded phenylalanine. In an earlier analysis of 587 of the donors, sequences lacking an unambiguous match to a single V gene segment were excluded. In an earlier analysis of some 590 of the donors, a V segment was called functional when productive rearrangements were above 56.7%, and segregating when the standard deviation between donors exceeded 5%. A statistical classification framework was built to diagnose cytomegalovirus status from the catalog of TCR beta chain sequences. A later analysis assigned V and J genes by comparing TCR nucleotide sequences with IMGT/GENE-DB human TR gene sequences. A later analysis assigned CDR3 sequences and most-parsimonious VDJ recombination scenarios with the TCRdist pipeline. In a later analysis, each TCR beta chain was defined by its CDR3 amino acid sequence together with its V-gene family, and reads lacking a unique V-gene family were excluded. In a later analysis, around 600 highly shared, low-generation-probability nucleotide sequences were removed to address suspected cross-contamination and a sequencing artifact. In a later analysis, a clonal expansion index was calculated for each public chain from normalized within-repertoire ranks of inferred template counts. In a later analysis, generation probabilities were computed using a VDJ recombination model fitted to out-of-frame rearrangements, and the results were checked against IGoR. Hypergeometric tests were used in a later analysis to score TCR-TCR, TCR-HLA and TCR-CMV co-occurrence, with a repertoire-size bias correction applied to the TCR pairs. In a later analysis, false discovery rates were estimated by permuting HLA or CMV assignments 20 times. In a later analysis, co-occurring TCRs were grouped using DBSCAN, with TCRdist sequence similarity added in when clustering inside HLA-allele-positive subsets. Repertoires with fewer than 30,000 or more than 120,000 public chains were left out of co-occurrence clustering, as were four to six repertoires with anomalous nucleotide sharing. TCRdb stores this immuneACCESS table with in-frame sequences only. Part of the clones is absent; in the studies checked, under half of the shortfall reflects unresolved V genes, and no reason is known for the rest. V and J calls and clone size are copied from that table; D and trimming were computed from the DNA. For this sample there are approximately 77,000 clones; around 78% appear just once. The leading ten clones occupy 4% to 5% of the sample.

The sample belongs to a study of cytomegalovirus exposure and HLA in healthy donors (dated by TCRdb to 2017 to 2019). Looking at the study overall: In an earlier analysis of 587 of the donors, approximately 260 Gb of sequence data and 100 million or so unique TCR beta sequences from approximately 180 million T cells were reported. About 280 gigabases of sequencing data and 91 million or so unique TCR sequences made up an early release that covered approximately 650 HLA-typed donors. Of the roughly 430 genotyped donors, approximately 82% fell in the genetic ancestry cluster associated with self-reported Caucasian donors. The study aimed to test whether cataloging public T cell receptors could reveal signatures of past pathogen exposure. Using immunosequencing, the study profiled T cell repertoires from about 610 subjects and related those repertoires to cytomegalovirus serostatus. In addition to the first cohort of around 670 subjects, a separate validation cohort of approximately 130 different subjects was used. The study combined high-throughput TCR immunosequencing, statistical association of individual TCRs with disease status, and machine learning to predict cytomegalovirus infection status. To study patterns of TCR occurrence, a later analysis re-analyzed previously published TCR beta repertoires from 700 or so donors and added high-resolution HLA genotyping. The later analysis used no new phenotypic data to find candidate immune exposures, relying instead on TCR beta sequences and their occurrence across donors. In an earlier analysis of 550 to 700 of the donors, high-throughput TCR beta sequencing was used to judge whether each TCR beta V gene segment behaved as functional or pseudogenic. Alongside the repertoire data, information on donor age, sex, ethnicity and CMV serostatus was compiled. In a later genetic analysis, genome-wide SNP genotypes for 398 of the 666 donors were used, and that subset was treated as a discovery cohort. All discovery cohort repertoires had been generated using a single sequencing platform. Class I and class II HLA loci were covered by the typing at four-digit resolution. The number of typed donors differed by locus: about 620-640 for A, B, C, DRB1 and DQB1; approximately 540 for DQA1; approximately 600 for DPA1; and roughly 470 for DPB1. A handful of DR-DQ haplotypes were handled as single units for association and clustering because linkage in the cohort was strong. Across 398 genotyped donors of the cohort, an average of approximately 240,000 unique TCR beta nucleotide sequences per donor were sequenced, and roughly 20% of those sequences were non-productive.

General findings and caveats noted by the study authors: A later analysis associated some 17,000 TCR beta sequences with specific HLA alleles at a false discovery rate of 0.05. Only TCR beta chains were sequenced in this cohort, and the absence of alpha or paired-chain data limited detectable features. A total of around 150 TCR beta chains were listed by the study as associated with cytomegalovirus. Presence/absence analyses assumed roughly uniform sequencing depth across donors, an assumption that may not hold. A later analysis found that most CMV-associated TCR beta chains appeared HLA-restricted, with HLA associations seemingly driven largely by CMV exposure. Immune exposure information for the cohort was limited to CMV serostatus. When HLA alleles, especially DR and DQ, strongly co-occurred, TCR associations were difficult to assign to individual alleles. A further reported finding was that TCR beta sequences accurately predicted the HLA-A and HLA-B alleles for most subjects in the first cohort. Because counts were too low, around 18 rarely observed V segments, including chromosome 9 orphons, were left out of the earlier analysis of about 500 of the donors. A group of highly shared sequence variants was considered likely to be a technical artifact of the sequencing pipeline. In an earlier analysis of 587 of the donors, most TCR beta V segments appeared in productive rearrangements about 87% or about 30% of the time, broadly matching IMGT annotations. Some IMGT-functional V segments, including TRBV6-2 and TRBV6-3, could not be distinguished by the 87-base-pair reads and were therefore excluded. According to a later analysis, TCR association rates differed among HLA loci, with DRB1 alleles showing the most associated TCRs and HLA-C alleles showing the fewest. A later analysis reported that several top co-occurrence clusters appeared linked to parvovirus B19, influenza, CMV and Epstein-Barr virus. A later analysis found that HLA-associated TCR beta chains were more clonally expanded and had lower generation probabilities than equally common non-associated chains. Because some donors lacked HLA typing at each locus, the association tests relied only on the typed subset. According to the authors, the approach could potentially be generalized to other disease states and immunological phenotypes. Most TCR sequences were observed very rarely across donors, whereas some public TCRs were present in many individuals. In vitro tests confirmed that a few of the cytomegalovirus-associated TCR beta chains recognize cytomegalovirus antigens. Compared with the 666-donor mean, donors in an Asian-associated ancestry cluster had fewer N-insertions in productive TCRs, according to a later genetic analysis. Linkage disequilibrium might explain the correlated functional status among segregating V segments, but an unknown experimental factor could not be ruled out. Cytomegalovirus status was reported to be diagnosed by the classifier with high specificity and sensitivity in both the original and validation cohorts. V-gene and J-gene trimming of TCR beta chains was associated with a missense DCLRE1C variant in a later genetic analysis, and the association was replicated in an independent cohort.

V drops 3 bases and J drops 11 bases, leaving 22 bases in between. From its cysteine to its phenylalanine, the CDR3 spans 15 amino acids. Kept here is only the CDR3 DNA, which spans 45 bases and is read in frame from base 1. From a lookup of the germline V gene (reference sequence), CDR1 and CDR2 are LNHDA and SQIVND. The cohort comprised 710 or so healthy bone marrow donors. At the time of sampling, all cohort members were nominally healthy, though unrecorded immune exposures were likely present. The donor tested CMV seronegative and was one of the 352 seronegative cohort members. A peripheral blood sample was collected from each donor, and TCR beta sequencing was performed on peripheral blood mononuclear cells. The Qiagen DNeasy Blood Extraction Kit was used to extract genomic DNA from the blood cell samples.

Sequencing was performed on PBMCs. The chain is assembled from TRBV19 and TRBJ2-5; TRBD2 is a possible D gene, resting on 5 matching bases. This receptor was obtained from a man aged 35 to 55 in good health and CMV-seronegative. The nucleotide sequence is given as TGTGCCAGTAGTATGGTTTACAGCGCCGGGATAGAGCAGTACTTC. Translation gives CASSMVYSAGIEQYF.